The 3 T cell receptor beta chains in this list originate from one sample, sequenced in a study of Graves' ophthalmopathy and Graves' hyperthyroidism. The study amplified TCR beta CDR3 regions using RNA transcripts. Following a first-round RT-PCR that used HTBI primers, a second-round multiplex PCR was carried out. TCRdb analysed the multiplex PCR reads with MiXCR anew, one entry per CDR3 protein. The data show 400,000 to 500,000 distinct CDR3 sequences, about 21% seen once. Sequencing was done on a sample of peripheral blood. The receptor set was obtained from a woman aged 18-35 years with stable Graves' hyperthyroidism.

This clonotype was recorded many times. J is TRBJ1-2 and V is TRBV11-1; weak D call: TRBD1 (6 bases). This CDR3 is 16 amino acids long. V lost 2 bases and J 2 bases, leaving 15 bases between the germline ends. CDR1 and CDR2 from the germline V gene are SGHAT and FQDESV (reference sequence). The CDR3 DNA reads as TGTGCCAGCAGCTTACGGGGGGCCCAAGGGAACTATGGCTACACCTTC. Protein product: CASSLRGAQGNYGYTF.

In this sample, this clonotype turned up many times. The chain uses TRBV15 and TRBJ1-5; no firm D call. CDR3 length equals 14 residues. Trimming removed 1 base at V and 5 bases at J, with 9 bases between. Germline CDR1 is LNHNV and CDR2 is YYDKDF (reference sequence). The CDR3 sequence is CATSRGDHYQPQHF. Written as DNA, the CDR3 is TGTGCCACCAGCAGAGGGGATCACTATCAGCCCCAGCATTTT. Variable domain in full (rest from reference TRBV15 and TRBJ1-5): DAMVIQNPRYQVTQFGKPVTLSCSQTLNHNVMYWYQQKSSQAPKLLFHYYDKDFNNEADTPDNFQSRRPNTSFCFLDIRSPGLGDTAMYLCATSRGDHYQPQHFGDGTRLSIL.

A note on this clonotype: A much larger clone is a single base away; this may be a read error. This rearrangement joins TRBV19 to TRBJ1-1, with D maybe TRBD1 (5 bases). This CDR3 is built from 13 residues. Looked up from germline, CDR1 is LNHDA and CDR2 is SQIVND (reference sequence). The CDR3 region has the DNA TGTGCCAGTAGTACACAGGTGAACACTGAAGCTTGCTTT. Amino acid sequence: CASSTQVNTEACF.